This TCR beta chain was found in a study of blood T cell repertoires in COVID-19. Background on the study: T cells, B-cell-depleted T cells, or PBMCs supplied cDNA or gDNA.

In the original processing: Nucleated cell number was recorded as an estimate derived from reference gene primer amplification. Assay: immunoSEQ multiplex PCR; the TCRdb copy retains only in-frame clones and omits some. The DNA was the basis for D and trimming; V, J and clone size are from that table. The sample includes more than 85,000 clones, 60% to 80% of them seen just once. V trimming: 3 bases; J trimming: 5 bases; junction bases outside the gene matches: 17. Germline V lookup: CDR1 SGHRS, CDR2 YFSETQ. CDR3 length: 17 amino acids. The sequence derives from a woman aged 80 or over with active or convalescent COVID-19. This chain joins TRBV5-1 and TRBJ2-7; 7 nucleotides align to TRBD2. The sequenced material came from peripheral blood. CDR3 in DNA: TGCGCCAGCAGCTGGGGGGACGGCCGGGACTATATCAACGAGCAGTACTTC. This translates into CASSWGDGRDYINEQYF.